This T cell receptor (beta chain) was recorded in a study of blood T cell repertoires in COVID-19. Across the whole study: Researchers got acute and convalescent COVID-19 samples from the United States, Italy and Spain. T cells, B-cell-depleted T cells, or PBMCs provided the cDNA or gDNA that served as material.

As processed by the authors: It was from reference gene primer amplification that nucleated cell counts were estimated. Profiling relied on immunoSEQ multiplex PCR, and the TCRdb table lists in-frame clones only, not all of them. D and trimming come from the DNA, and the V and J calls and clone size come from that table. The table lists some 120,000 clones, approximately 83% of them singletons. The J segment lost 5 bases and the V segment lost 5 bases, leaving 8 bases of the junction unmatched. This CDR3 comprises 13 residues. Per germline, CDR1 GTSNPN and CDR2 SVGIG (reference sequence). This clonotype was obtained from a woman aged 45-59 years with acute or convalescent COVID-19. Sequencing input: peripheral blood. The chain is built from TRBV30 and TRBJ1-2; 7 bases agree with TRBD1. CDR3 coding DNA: TGTGCCTGGGGGTCGACAGGGCGGTATGGCTACACCTTC. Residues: CAWGSTGRYGYTF. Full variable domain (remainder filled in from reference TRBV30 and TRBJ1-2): SQTIHQWPATLVQPVGSPLSLECTVEGTSNPNLYWYRQAAGRGLQLLFYSVGIGQISSEVPQNLSASRPQDRQFILSSKKLLLSDSGFYLCAWGSTGRYGYTFGSGTRLTVV.